This T cell receptor beta chain came from a study of blood T cell repertoires in COVID-19. V trimming: 3 bases; J trimming: 3 bases; junction bases outside the gene matches: 9. Per germline, CDR1 GTSNPN and CDR2 SVGIG (reference sequence). This CDR3 region has 16 residues. Methods used by the authors: Reference gene primer amplification in the assay estimated nucleated cell counts. Sequenced by immunoSEQ multiplex PCR; TCRdb stores in-frame clones only, minus some. V and J calls and clone size are given by that table; D and trimming were obtained from the DNA. The sample lists approximately 75,000 clones; 82% were seen once.

The receptor was derived from a woman older than 75 with acute or convalescent COVID-19. The chain is built from TRBV30 and TRBJ1-4, with TRBD1 identical over 8 bases. The sample was peripheral blood. The CDR3 is CAWRKPGQGPNEKLFF. Written as DNA, the CDR3 is TGTGCCTGGAGGAAACCCGGACAGGGCCCTAATGAAAAACTGTTTTTT. The variable domain in full, with the rest retrieved from reference TRBV30 and TRBJ1-4, is SQTIHQWPATLVQPVGSPLSLECTVEGTSNPNLYWYRQAAGRGLQLLFYSVGIGQISSEVPQNLSASRPQDRQFILSSKKLLLSDSGFYLCAWRKPGQGPNEKLFFGSGTQLSVL.